The present entry profiles one T cell receptor (beta chain) with its context. This clone was counted once. This receptor's antigen is unknown. No much larger clone is present one base from it, and per-base qualities are unavailable. This sample is drawn from a study of control samples from healthy donors and cancer patients (TCRdb year 2020). The method was the immunoSEQ multiplex PCR assay. TCRdb's version of the immuneACCESS table is confined to in-frame rearrangements and falls short of the full clone set. An unresolved V gene accounts for under half of the shortfall where checked; the remainder is of unknown origin. The sample table contains roughly 120,000 clones; only one count was recorded for approximately 88% of them. The ten most abundant clones make up roughly 3.4% of the sample. Based on the germline V gene, the CDR1 and CDR2 sequences are SGHDN and FVKESK. Reading from cysteine to phenylalanine, the CDR3 counts 12 amino acids. The kept DNA is CDR3 alone, 36 bases in frame from the first base. Cut back by 3 bases and 9 bases, the V and J ends lie 12 bases apart.

The sequence came from a man in his forties or fifties in good health. The chain couples TRBV14 to TRBJ2-7; the D assignment is uncertain and may be TRBD1 or TRBD2, with 5 bases supporting each. Source material: blood. The base sequence is TGTGCCAGCAGCCAGGGACGGAGCGTGCAGTACTTC. Its product reads: CASSQGRSVQYF.